This note documents a single TCR beta chain sequence. Its antigen is unknown. 60 Vbeta and 13 Jbeta primers were used in PCR. Assay: immunoSEQ multiplex PCR; the TCRdb copy retains only in-frame clones and omits some. The table lists some 130,000 clones, approximately 70% of them singletons, with approximately 2% in the top ten. This specimen comes from a study of cytomegalovirus exposure and HLA in healthy donors. General study findings and limits: A later analysis reportedly identified an Asian-associated ancestry cluster as carrying fewer N-insertions than the approximately 710-donor mean. One variant, a missense change in DCLRE1C, was linked in a later analysis to TCR beta V- and J-gene trimming. Reported results showed that the classifier diagnosed cytomegalovirus status with high specificity and sensitivity.

The specimen sequenced was PBMCs. This receptor was identified in a woman in her fifties or sixties in good health and CMV-seropositive.

In DNA, the CDR3 is TGTGCCAGCAGCGGGGGGGAGAACAATCAGCCCCAGCATTTT. It encodes CASSGGENNQPQHF. This chain joins TRBV9 and TRBJ1-5; maybe TRBD1 (5 bases). The V gene's germline CDR1 is SGDLS and CDR2 YYNGEE. V lost 3 bases and J 3 bases, leaving 10 bases between the germline ends. This CDR3 has 14 amino acids.